A single sample is the source of the 32 T cell receptor beta chains below, sequenced in a study of patients and donors after allogeneic stem cell transplantation (TCRdb year 2020). The library was prepared using RT-PCR. TCRdb records NextSeq 550 as the sequencer. TCRdb cleaned the public reads at Q25 with fastp, built clones with MiXCR and kept in-frame beta chains. Rows with one shared CDR3 protein collapse into an entry with the most common genes and DNA. For this sample the table gives 100,000 to 120,000 distinct CDR3 sequences, of which 35% were detected only once. The top ten clonotypes cover more than 25% of the sample. Specimen: blood, either unsorted or a sorted T cell fraction (not recorded which). The receptors were sampled from a human donor who was either an allogeneic HSCT recipient or a stem cell or donor lymphocyte infusion donor (not recorded which). It is not recorded whose cells these are; they may come from a transplant donor.

The J gene is TRBJ1-2, the V gene TRBV20-1; TRBD1 is a possible D gene (6 bases). The V gene lost 1 base and the J gene lost 6 bases, with 9 bases spanning the gap. The V gene's germline CDR1 is DFQATT and CDR2 SNEGSKA (reference sequence). CDR3 length: 12 amino acids. CDR3 sequence: CSARVHRDGYTF. The CDR3 bases are TGCAGTGCTAGAGTGCACAGGGATGGCTACACCTTC.

This clonotype showed up many times. J is TRBJ2-7 and V is TRBV20-1; 11 positions agree with TRBD2. The trim removed 6 bases at V and 3 bases at J, leaving 7 bases unmatched. The V gene's germline CDR1 is DFQATT and CDR2 SNEGSKA (reference sequence). The CDR3 has 14 residues. The CDR3 loop reads CSAQRLAGGYEQYF. In DNA form, the CDR3 reads TGCAGTGCCCAACGTCTAGCGGGAGGCTACGAGCAGTACTTC.

V is TRBV24-1 and J is TRBJ2-3; the D is unclear. Trimming removed 0 bases from V and 6 bases from J, with 9 bases in between. CDR3 length equals 14 residues. Per the germline V gene, CDR1 is KGHDR and CDR2 is SFDVKD. The CDR3 loop is CATSDLPTPDTQYF. As DNA, the CDR3 is TGTGCCACCAGTGATTTGCCCACGCCGGATACGCAGTATTTT.

V gene TRBV7-9 combines with J gene TRBJ1-1; 7 bases align to TRBD1. Unmatched junction bases numbered 8, after V lost 7 bases and J lost 0 bases. This CDR3 spans 15 amino acids. Germline V CDR1 and CDR2: SEHNR, FQNEAQ (reference sequence). The CDR3 DNA reads as TGTGCCAGCAACCTGGACAGGAGGATGAACACTGAAGCTTTCTTT. It codes for CASNLDRRMNTEAFF. The full variable domain, rest sourced from reference TRBV7-9 and TRBJ1-1, is DTGVSQNPRHKITKRGQNVTFRCDPISEHNRLYWYRQTLGQGPEFLTYFQNEAQLEKSRLLSDRFSAERPKGSFSTLEIQRTEQGDSAMYLCASNLDRRMNTEAFFGQGTRLTVV.

This chain links TRBV4-3 with TRBJ2-7; 14 bases are shared with TRBD2. This CDR3 comprises 18 residues. V was pared by 3 bases and J by 5 bases, with 12 bases of the junction left unmatched. CDR1 is LGHNA, CDR2 YSLEER, per germline. CDR3 coding DNA: TGCGCCAGCAGCCAGAGTTTCGGGACTAGCGGGAGACCCCACGAGCAGTACTTC. Protein: CASSQSFGTSGRPHEQYF.

The rearrangement joins TRBV11-3 to TRBJ1-1; D is possibly TRBD1 (5 bases). Germline CDR1 SGHNT, CDR2 YENEEA. This CDR3 contains 15 residues. Trimming removed 4 bases at V and 1 base at J, with 13 bases between. The CDR3 loop is CASSWEGPKNTEAFF. The CDR3 nucleotides are TGTGCCAGCAGCTGGGAGGGACCGAAGAACACTGAAGCTTTCTTT.

This clonotype was counted only a few times. This chain uses TRBV12-3 or TRBV12-4 with TRBJ2-5; 13 positions agree with TRBD2. V shed 6 bases, J shed 5 bases, and the junction held 6 bases outside the gene matches. The CDR3 has 15 amino acids. Here the CDR3 DNA reads TGTGCCAGCAGCCATGGGACTAGCGGGATCGAGACCCAGTACTTC. This gives the protein CASSHGTSGIETQYF.

This clonotype has a handful of counts. This rearrangement joins TRBV12-3 or TRBV12-4 to TRBJ2-5; TRBD2 agrees at 7 bases. V trimming: 1 base; J trimming: 2 bases; junction bases outside the gene matches: 13. This CDR3 has 18 residues. CDR3: CASSLGGGGASAQETQYF. The CDR3 DNA is TGTGCCAGCAGTTTAGGGGGCGGGGGAGCTAGCGCGCAAGAGACCCAGTACTTC.

This sequence joins TRBV5-1 and TRBJ1-1, with 7 bases identical to TRBD1. Germline CDR1 is SGHRS and CDR2 is YFSETQ. There are 14 residues in the CDR3. J lost 11 bases, V lost 4 bases, and 14 bases had no gene match. CDR3 protein: CASSATGLGSGAFF. Here the CDR3 DNA reads TGCGCCAGCAGCGCGACAGGGCTGGGTAGTGGGGCTTTCTTT.

The genes are TRBV10-3 and TRBJ2-4; D call uncertain. The germline gives CDR1 ENHRY, CDR2 SYGVKD. This CDR3 is 14 amino acids long. Trimming removed 0 bases from V and 9 bases from J, with 12 bases in between. This CDR3 reads CAISESRVDAIQYF. CDR3 nucleotide sequence: TGTGCCATCAGTGAGTCTCGGGTTGACGCCATTCAGTACTTC.

This chain joins TRBV7-2 and TRBJ2-3; D is possibly TRBD1 (6 bases). Trimming stripped 11 bases from V and 1 base from J, with 13 bases between. Germline V lookup: CDR1 SGHTA, CDR2 FQGNSA. The CDR3 is made up of 13 amino acids. The CDR3 nucleotides are TGTGCCTCCAGGGGAGTGGGCACAGATACGCAGTATTTT. Protein sequence: CASRGVGTDTQYF.

The chain joins TRBV29-1 to TRBJ2-5; 7 bases are a match to TRBD2. Germline lookup yields CDR1 SQVTM and CDR2 ANQGSEA. CDR3 size: 12 residues. Trimming cost V 5 bases and J 4 bases; bases outside gene matches: 4. Written as DNA, the CDR3 is TGCAGCGTTCGCGGGAGCTCAGAGACCCAGTACTTC. It specifies CSVRGSSETQYF.

The chain joins TRBV6-2 or TRBV6-3 to TRBJ2-2; TRBD1 or TRBD2 may be the D gene (5 bases each). Trimming took 6 bases from V and 3 from J, leaving 11 bases between them. Per the germline V gene, CDR1 is MNHEY and CDR2 is SVGEGT. The CDR3 is 14 residues long. The CDR3, as DNA: TGTGCCAGCAGACGGGACCTCTACACCGGGGAGCTGTTTTTT. Residues: CASRRDLYTGELFF.

This clonotype occurred a few times. The V call is TRBV3-1, the J call TRBJ1-2; D possibly corresponds to TRBD1 (5 bases). The V gene's germline CDR1 is LGHDT and CDR2 YNNKEL (reference sequence). The CDR3 is 14 residues long. V was cut by 4 bases and J by 6 bases, with 15 bases left in between. The CDR3 nucleotides are TGTGCCAGCAGCCTTAGGGACTTACGGGATGGCTACACCTTC. Translating gives CASSLRDLRDGYTF.

This clonotype has just a few counts. J is TRBJ2-1 and V is TRBV27, with unresolved D. Trimming left V 2 bases short and J 8 bases short, with 10 bases between. The CDR3 consists of 13 residues. Germline assignment: CDR1 MNHEY and CDR2 SMNVEV (reference sequence). CDR3 in DNA: TGTGCCAGCAGTTTAAGCTTATTTGATGAGCAGTTCTTC. Translated: CASSLSLFDEQFF.

The chain employs TRBV5-6 and TRBJ1-1; 7 bases align to TRBD1. Germline V lookup: CDR1 SGHDT, CDR2 YYEEEE. The CDR3 spans 13 residues. V lost 2 bases and J lost 7; bases outside the gene matches: 5. The CDR3 DNA reads TGTGCCAGCAGCTTACAGGGGAAAGATGAAGCTTTCTTT. It encodes CASSLQGKDEAFF.

The J gene is TRBJ1-1, the V gene TRBV4-3, with unresolved D. The CDR3 is made up of 14 amino acids. Trimming took 2 bases from V and 0 from J, leaving 7 bases between them. Germline values: CDR1 LGHNA, CDR2 YSLEER. The CDR3 DNA reads TGCGCCAGCAGCCAAAAAGGTCTGAACACTGAAGCTTTCTTT. It codes for CASSQKGLNTEAFF.

The chain carries TRBV6-1 and TRBJ2-7, with a weak D call TRBD1 (6 bases). Germline loops: CDR1 MNHNS, CDR2 SASEGT. V dropped 5 bases and J dropped 0 bases, with 17 bases sitting between them. CDR3 length: 16 amino acids. CDR3 bases: TGTGCCAGCAGTCCCGGACAGAATCCGAGCTCCTACGAGCAGTACTTC. Residues: CASSPGQNPSSYEQYF.

The gene calls are TRBV5-6 and TRBJ2-7; 9 nucleotides align to TRBD2. V shed 1 base and J 4 bases; nucleotides not matched to a gene: 6. CDR1 SGHDT and CDR2 YYEEEE come from the germline V gene. The CDR3 runs to 15 residues. The CDR3 reads CASSLRVAGAYEQYF. CDR3 coding DNA: TGTGCCAGCAGCTTGCGGGTAGCGGGAGCGTACGAGCAGTACTTC.

This chain uses TRBV5-1 with TRBJ1-1; 8 nucleotides line up with TRBD1. This CDR3 contains 14 residues. The germline CDR1 and CDR2 sequences are SGHRS and YFSETQ. V gave up 4 bases and J gave up 0 bases; unmatched junction bases: 2. The CDR3 DNA reads TGCGCCAGCAGCCCGGGACAGGTGAACACTGAAGCTTTCTTT. It specifies CASSPGQVNTEAFF.

This clonotype was counted between two and nine times. The CDR3 here is CASSQRQGLPSSYEQYF. The DNA of the CDR3 is TGCGCCAGCAGCCAGAGACAGGGCCTTCCCAGCTCCTACGAGCAGTACTTC. The chain joins TRBV5-1 to TRBJ2-7, with 7 bases identical to TRBD1. Germline V gives CDR1 SGHRS, CDR2 YFSETQ. Trimming at V came to 4 bases and at J to 0 bases, leaving 13 bases not matched to a gene. This CDR3 is 17 amino acids long.

CDR3 sequence reads: CASSQRSGELFF. CDR3 in DNA: TGTGCCAGCAGCCAACGTTCCGGGGAGCTGTTTTTT. This sequence joins TRBV4-2 and TRBJ2-2; D not certain. The V and J ends lost 2 bases and 6 bases respectively, with 4 bases between them. The length of the CDR3 is 12 residues. Germline CDR1 LGHNA, CDR2 YNFKEQ.

The sample holds a few counts of this clonotype. J is TRBJ1-3 and V is TRBV11-2; 7 nucleotides line up with TRBD1. V lost 5 bases and J lost 0; bases outside the gene matches: 10. The CDR3 extends over 17 amino acids. Germline values: CDR1 SGHAT, CDR2 FQNNGV. CDR3 DNA sequence: TGTGCCAGCAGCCCCCGGGACAGCAGGGGCTCTGGAAACACCATATATTTT. As protein: CASSPRDSRGSGNTIYF.

The genes are TRBV7-8 and TRBJ1-5, with D perhaps matching TRBD1 (6 bases). Trimming took off 0 bases at V and 7 bases at J, with 13 bases between the two ends. This CDR3 spans 15 amino acids. Germline CDR1 and CDR2: SGHVS and FQNEAQ. CDR3 nucleotide sequence: TGTGCCAGCAGCTTAGCCCTCAGGGGCGGGCAGCCCCAGCATTTT. Protein: CASSLALRGGQPQHF.

The chain recombines TRBV11-1 with TRBJ2-5, with D hard to call. Germline CDR1 is SGHAT and CDR2 is FQDESV (reference sequence). This CDR3 is built from 13 residues. Trimming shortened V by 1 base and J by 1 base, and 4 bases separated the two germline ends. CDR3 bases: TGTGCCAGCAGCTTAGGGTCCCAAGAGACCCAGTACTTC. This gives the protein CASSLGSQETQYF.

In its sample, this clonotype was seen a few times. J is TRBJ2-4 and V is TRBV5-1, with TRBD1 matching 8 bases. Germline V CDR1 and CDR2: SGHRS, YFSETQ. The CDR3 is made up of 16 amino acids. V lost 4 bases to trimming and J lost 5 bases; unmatched junction nucleotides: 11. CDR3 DNA sequence: TGCGCCAGCAGCCCACCCAGAGGGGGACAGGAAAACATTCAGTACTTC. Translating it yields CASSPPRGGQENIQYF.

The chain combines TRBV4-2 with TRBJ2-6; D unclear. Trimming shortened V by 1 base and J by 0 bases, and 10 bases separated the two germline ends. Germline values: CDR1 LGHNA, CDR2 YNFKEQ. The CDR3 has 17 residues. The CDR3 is CASSQGFRLSGANVLTF. The CDR3 nucleotides are TGTGCCAGCAGCCAAGGGTTCAGACTCTCTGGGGCCAACGTCCTGACTTTC.

The rearrangement uses TRBV20-1 and TRBJ1-5; D remains ambiguous. The CDR3 covers 13 residues. CDR1 is DFQATT and CDR2 is SNEGSKA in the germline V gene (reference sequence). V was pared by 6 bases and J by 9 bases, with 18 bases between. The chain's CDR3 is CSATETGERPQHF. In DNA form, the CDR3 reads TGCAGTGCCACCGAGACCGGAGAGAGGCCCCAGCATTTT.

This clonotype was counted only a few times. CDR3 in amino acids: CASGDSGKTGNTIYF. The CDR3, as DNA: TGTGCCAGCGGGGACTCGGGGAAGACTGGAAACACCATATATTTT. The chain links TRBV12-3 or TRBV12-4 to TRBJ1-3; TRBD1 might be the D (5 bases). Trimming pared 8 bases from V and 2 bases from J, leaving 16 bases between. CDR3 length: 15 amino acids.

This clonotype showed up just a few times. The V and J genes are TRBV18 and TRBJ2-1, with 7 bases that match TRBD2. The CDR3 is 17 residues long. V shed 3 bases and J 7 bases; nucleotides not matched to a gene: 15. CDR1 is KGHSH and CDR2 is LQKENI in the germline V gene. The CDR3, as DNA: TGTGCCAGCTCACCTCCCTACTGGGGCGGGAGTCGGAATGAGCAGTTCTTC. Amino acids: CASSPPYWGGSRNEQFF.

This clonotype has more than one count but fewer than ten. The chain recombines TRBV7-2 with TRBJ1-6; weak D call: TRBD1 (5 bases). Germline V lookup: CDR1 SGHTA, CDR2 FQGNSA. Trimming shortened V by 1 base and J by 5 bases, and 9 bases separated the two germline ends. The CDR3 is 15 residues long. The CDR3: CASSLVRGNNSPLHF. Written as DNA, the CDR3 is TGTGCCAGCAGCTTAGTGAGGGGCAATAATTCACCCCTCCACTTT.

The rearrangement links TRBV5-1 to TRBJ2-1; 11 bases match TRBD2. Germline CDR1 and CDR2: SGHRS and YFSETQ. There are 14 residues in the CDR3. After removal of 4 bases from V and 8 bases from J, the junction contained 5 bases not matched to a gene. The CDR3 spells CASSQTSGNYEQFF. In DNA form, the CDR3 reads TGCGCCAGCAGCCAGACTAGCGGGAATTATGAGCAGTTCTTC.